Sequencing of this T cell receptor beta chain was carried out in a study of regulatory T cells in long-lasting Graves disease. At the level of the study: Antithyroid drug exposure in newly diagnosed Graves' patients had lasted under 3 months. Study findings and constraints: In persistent patients, shared public clonotypes (2,741) outnumbered those in new patients (966).

A word on this clonotype: Its antigen remains unknown.

Regarding time point: newly diagnosed GD, antithyroid drugs for less than 3 months. PBMCs provided the RNA from which the TCR library was made. V lost 4 bases to trimming and J lost 0 bases, with 10 bases between them. Germline CDR1 LNHDA, CDR2 SQIVND (reference sequence). The CDR3 runs 14 residues. With iRepertoire HTBI primers and Arm-PCR of CDR3 regions, TCR beta libraries were built. Each CDR3 protein gets one entry after TCRdb re-called the multiplex PCR reads with MiXCR. The sample lists approximately 540,000 distinct CDR3 sequences; 9.5% to 15% were seen once. The sample was also reused in another study, on T cells in Graves' hyperthyroidism and ophthalmopathy. This second study notes: The study used the HTBI primer set for a first-round RT-PCR of the TCR CDR3.

The sequenced sample was peripheral blood mononuclear cells (PBMCs), obtained at new diagnosis, from a patient treated with antithyroid drugs. This receptor was obtained from a woman aged 25 to 39 with Graves disease. This rearrangement joins TRBV19 to TRBJ2-7; no definite D call. Here the CDR3 reads CASSTDLSSYEQYF. In nucleotides, the CDR3 is TGTGCCAGTAGTACCGATCTGAGCTCCTACGAGCAGTACTTC.